This TCR beta chain came from a study of blood T cell repertoires in COVID-19. At the level of the study: Some COVID-19 samples were acute and others convalescent; all came from the United States, Italy and Spain. In each case, the material was cDNA or gDNA derived from T cells, B-cell-depleted T cells, or PBMCs.

The ends lost 3 bases at V and 2 bases at J; junction bases unmatched: 3. Germline CDR1 reads SGHRS; CDR2 reads YFSETQ. There are 14 residues in the CDR3. Per the original methods: Amplification from reference gene primers served as the basis for estimated nucleated cell counts. Clones were read by immunoSEQ multiplex PCR, and TCRdb kept only the in-frame ones, dropping some. V, J and clone size reflect that table, while D and trimming were determined from the DNA. The data show approximately 67,000 clones, around nine tenths seen once. Sample: peripheral blood. The V call is TRBV5-1, the J call TRBJ2-7; 9 bases line up with TRBD1. The receptor was derived from a woman of 80 years or more with acute or convalescent COVID-19. The CDR3 protein is CASSYGTGTYEQYF. CDR3 DNA sequence: TGCGCCAGCAGCTACGGGACAGGGACCTACGAGCAGTACTTC.